The 5 T cell receptor beta chains given below trace back to one sample, sequenced in a study of OX40 agonist ivuxolimab in advanced cancers. The protocol was immunoSEQ multiplex PCR, while the TCRdb copy is restricted to in-frame clones and leaves out a portion. The sample carries tens of thousands of clones, 87% recorded once. The sequenced sample was CD4+ or CD8+ T cells sorted from blood, obtained in a trial of the OX40 agonist ivuxolimab. These receptors all stem from an adult with an advanced solid tumor such as melanoma, head and neck, liver or kidney cancer.

This chain uses TRBV27 with TRBJ1-1, with 9 nucleotides matching TRBD1. V was clipped by 9 bases and J by 2 bases; unmatched bases: 10. The CDR3 runs to 15 residues. Germline V gives CDR1 MNHEY, CDR2 SMNVEV (reference sequence). The CDR3 nucleotides read TGTGCCAGTTTTTTTCGGACAGGGGCTAACACTGAAGCTTTCTTT. Translated: CASFFRTGANTEAFF.

The chain couples TRBV15 to TRBJ1-2, with D unresolved. Germline V lookup: CDR1 LNHNV, CDR2 YYDKDF (reference sequence). Trimming left V 1 base short and J 7 bases short, with 10 bases between. The CDR3 runs to 13 residues. CDR3 amino acids: CATSRAGKGGYTF. The CDR3 DNA reads as TGTGCCACCAGCAGAGCCGGGAAAGGTGGCTACACCTTC.

The V gene is TRBV28, the J gene TRBJ1-5; TRBD1 is a possible D gene (5 bases). Germline CDR1 is MDHEN and CDR2 is SYDVKM. This CDR3 has 12 residues. Trimming stripped 6 bases from V and 6 bases from J, with 9 bases between. The CDR3 spells CASSPGGQPQHF. The CDR3 DNA reads as TGTGCCAGCAGCCCGGGGGGTCAGCCCCAGCATTTT.

The V and J genes are TRBV7-8 and TRBJ1-1; the D is unclear. Per germline, CDR1 SGHVS and CDR2 FQNEAQ. The V gene lost 0 bases and the J gene lost 4 bases, with 9 bases spanning the gap. This CDR3 spans 14 amino acids. The CDR3 coding sequence is TGTGCCAGCAGCTTAGCAGGTCTCGGCACTGAAGCTTTCTTT. Translated: CASSLAGLGTEAFF.

The rearrangement joins TRBV5-4 to TRBJ2-7; TRBD1 is a possible D gene (5 bases). The CDR3 extends over 14 amino acids. V lost 4 bases, J lost 3 bases, and 14 bases lay in between. Germline CDR1 and CDR2: SGHNT and YYREEE (reference sequence). The CDR3 DNA reads as TGTGCCAGCAGCCCCCCCGGCAGGGACTACGAGCAGTACTTC. It is translated as CASSPPGRDYEQYF.